This T cell receptor (beta chain) originates from a study of blood T cell repertoires in COVID-19. CDR3 length: 15 residues. Trimming stripped 0 bases from V and 4 bases from J, with 12 bases between. Germline lookup yields CDR1 LNHDA and CDR2 SQIVND (reference sequence). Which cohort a participant joined came from the clinical history participants gave. Profiling relied on immunoSEQ multiplex PCR, and the TCRdb table lists in-frame clones only, not all of them. Of 150,000 to 200,000 clones listed, roughly 87% are singletons. The origin of this receptor is a woman aged 50 to 65 who had recovered from COVID-19. The chain joins TRBV19 to TRBJ1-1; D is unclear. The source material was PBMCs or T cells enriched from blood (not recorded which). CDR3 sequence: CASSIEHKRSTEAFF. Here the CDR3 DNA reads TGTGCCAGTAGTATAGAACACAAGCGGAGCACTGAAGCTTTCTTT.